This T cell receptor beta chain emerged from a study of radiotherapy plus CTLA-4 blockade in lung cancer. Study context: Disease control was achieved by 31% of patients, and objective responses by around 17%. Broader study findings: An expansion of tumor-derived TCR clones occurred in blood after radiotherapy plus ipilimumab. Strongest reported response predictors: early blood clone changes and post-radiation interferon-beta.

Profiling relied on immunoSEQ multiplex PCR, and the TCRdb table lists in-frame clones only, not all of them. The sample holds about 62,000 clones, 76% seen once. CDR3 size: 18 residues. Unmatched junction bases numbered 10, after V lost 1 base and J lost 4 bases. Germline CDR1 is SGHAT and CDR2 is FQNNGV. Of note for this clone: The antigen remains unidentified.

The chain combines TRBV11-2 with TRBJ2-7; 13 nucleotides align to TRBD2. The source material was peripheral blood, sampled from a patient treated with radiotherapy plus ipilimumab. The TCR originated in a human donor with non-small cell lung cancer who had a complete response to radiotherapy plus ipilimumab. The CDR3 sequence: CASSLAWGTSGAIYEQYF. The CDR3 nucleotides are TGTGCCAGCAGCTTAGCTTGGGGGACTAGCGGGGCTATTTACGAGCAGTACTTC.